The source of this T cell receptor beta chain is a study of lymphopenia after photon versus proton radiotherapy. A note on this clone: Its antigen is as yet unknown.

Overall study findings and caveats: Larger post-nadir TCR diversity loss correlated inversely with survival in deceased patients. Proton therapy kept repertoires fairly stable, unlike photons, which gained effector/memory cells.

Trimming took 2 bases from V and 0 from J, leaving 10 bases between them. The germline V gene has CDR1 SNHLY and CDR2 FYNNEI. The CDR3 is 16 residues long. Some clones are missing from TCRdb's copy, which holds only in-frame ones; the method was immunoSEQ multiplex PCR. The sample holds 25,000 to 35,000 clones; 75% to 90% are singletons and the top ten take 6.6%. V is TRBV2 and J is TRBJ1-4, with D possibly being TRBD1 (5 bases). The sequencing here drew on peripheral blood, taken from a patient treated with proton-based radiotherapy. This clonotype was sampled from a woman between 70 and 85 years old with pancreatic cancer. Some clones in this sample may be carry-over from other donors' samples. Here the CDR3 reads CASSEWQGATNEKLFF. Written as DNA, the CDR3 is TGTGCCAGCAGTGAATGGCAGGGTGCAACTAATGAAAAACTGTTTTTT.